This paragraph covers one T cell receptor beta chain sequence. In the authors' methods: Amplification of reference gene primers was used by the study to estimate nucleated cell counts. Clones were sequenced by immunoSEQ multiplex PCR, and TCRdb holds only the in-frame ones, with some missing. Clone size and the V and J calls come from that table; the DNA yielded D and trimming. The sample records 450,000 or so clones, roughly 87% being singletons. This sample stems from a study of blood T cell repertoires in COVID-19. Study overall: Sample material is recorded as cDNA or gDNA derived from T cells, B-cell-depleted T cells, or PBMCs.

The CDR3 is 15 residues long. V dropped 1 base and J dropped 5; count of bases not matched to a gene: 4. CDR1 is SGHRS and CDR2 is YFSETQ in the germline V gene. This sequence joins TRBV5-1 and TRBJ2-2; 8 bases map to TRBD1. This clonotype was obtained from a man in his late teens or twenties with COVID-19, enrolled during active disease. Specimen: peripheral blood. CDR3 loop: CASSLSGGQTGELFF. The CDR3 coding sequence is TGCGCCAGCAGCTTGTCAGGGGGCCAGACCGGGGAGCTGTTTTTT.